This TCR beta chain was profiled in a study of blood T cell repertoires in COVID-19. In the study overall: COVID-19 samples collected from the United States, Italy and Spain covered acute and convalescent phases. T cells, B-cell-depleted T cells, or PBMCs supplied cDNA or gDNA.

The CDR3 is made up of 15 amino acids. Germline V gene data show CDR1 as SNHLY and CDR2 as FYNNEI. With 1 base removed from V and 4 bases from J, the gap between germline ends came to 10 bases. In the study's own analysis: Estimation of nucleated cell counts relied on the amplification of reference gene primers. Clones were read by immunoSEQ multiplex PCR, and TCRdb kept only the in-frame ones, dropping some. That table supplies the V and J calls and clone size; D and trimming were determined from the DNA. The data show about 250,000 clones, 80% to 85% seen once. The clonotype comes from a man in his forties with acute or convalescent COVID-19. The specimen sequenced was peripheral blood. This chain links TRBV2 with TRBJ2-2; D is possibly TRBD2 (6 bases). CDR3 nucleotides: TGTGCCAGCAGTGAAGAACTAGCTACCACCGGGGAGCTGTTTTTT. Translated, it gives CASSEELATTGELFF.